Included here is one T cell receptor (beta chain) sequence, with context. These data originate in a study of cytomegalovirus exposure and HLA in healthy donors. Trimming removed 6 bases from V and 7 bases from J; junction bases left unmatched: 7. The germline V gene has CDR1 MNHEY and CDR2 SVGAGI. The CDR3 contains 13 residues. Primers included in the PCR were 60 Vbeta and 13 Jbeta primers. Clones were sequenced by immunoSEQ multiplex PCR, and TCRdb holds only the in-frame ones, with some missing. The table records fewer than 250,000 clones, roughly 77% of them present only once. The chain combines TRBV6-5 with TRBJ2-5; 8 bases map to TRBD1. This TCR derives from a male donor in good health and CMV-seropositive. The sample was PBMCs. The CDR3 loop reads CASSPGQGGTQYF. DNA of the CDR3: TGTGCCAGCAGCCCCGGACAGGGAGGGACCCAGTACTTC.